Following are 8 T cell receptor beta chains from one sample sequenced in a study of blood T cell repertoires in COVID-19. Assay: immunoSEQ multiplex PCR; the TCRdb copy retains only in-frame clones and omits some. In the table there are a few hundred thousand clones, about 87% of which are singletons. Sample: PBMCs or T cells enriched from blood (not recorded which). These TCRs come from a man under 40 who had recovered from COVID-19.

This clone appeared once. V gene TRBV28 combines with J gene TRBJ2-7; D unresolved. CDR3 size: 14 residues. Trimming cost V 7 bases and J 3 bases, with 16 bases left between them. The germline gives CDR1 MDHEN, CDR2 SYDVKM. CDR3 in amino acids: CASTKSPAVYEQYF. CDR3 in DNA: TGTGCCAGCACCAAAAGTCCGGCGGTCTACGAGCAGTACTTC.

V usage is TRBV5-8 and J usage is TRBJ2-1, with TRBD2 identical over 12 bases. The CDR3 is made up of 18 amino acids. V lost 0 bases, J lost 4 bases, and 8 bases stayed unmatched. From germline, CDR1 is SGHTS and CDR2 YDEGEE. Here the CDR3 reads CASSLGVTSGGIYNEQFF. The CDR3 DNA is TGTGCCAGCAGCTTGGGTGTGACTAGCGGGGGAATATACAATGAGCAGTTCTTC.

The CDR3 region has the DNA TGTGCCAGTAGCCGAACTCCTTCCGGGGGCACAGATACGCAGTATTTT. Its protein product is CASSRTPSGGTDTQYF. The chain joins TRBV19 to TRBJ2-3, with D perhaps TRBD2 (5 bases). CDR1 is LNHDA and CDR2 is SQIVND in the germline V gene (reference sequence). V was clipped by 6 bases and J by 1 base, with 17 bases between them. The CDR3 runs to 16 residues.

In this sample, this clone turned up once. Written as DNA, the CDR3 is TGTGCCAGCAGCAAAAATAGTCTAGCGGGGGACTCCTACAATGAGCAGTTCTTC. Protein: CASSKNSLAGDSYNEQFF. The chain couples TRBV21-1 to TRBJ2-1; the table's D gene call, TRBD2, was not cross checked with the DNA. TRBV21-1 is a pseudogene locus. The CDR3 totals 18 residues.

This clone was counted a single time. V is TRBV7-9 and J is TRBJ2-1, with D uncertain. The CDR3 loop spans 12 amino acids. V lost 10 bases and J lost 5, with 12 bases in between. In germline, CDR1 is SEHNR, CDR2 FQNEAQ (reference sequence). This CDR3 is CATSIDNNEQFF. The CDR3 DNA reads as TGTGCCACCTCGATAGACAACAATGAGCAGTTCTTC.

The V and J genes are TRBV3-1 (or the pseudogene TRBV3-2) and TRBJ1-2, with TRBD1 matching 7 bases. CDR1 and CDR2 from the germline V gene are LGHDT and YNNKEL (reference sequence). CDR3 length equals 13 residues. Trimming at V came to 6 bases and at J to 7 bases, leaving 8 bases not matched to a gene. This CDR3 reads CASRDAGGFGYTF. The CDR3 DNA is TGTGCCAGCAGGGACGCAGGGGGGTTTGGCTACACCTTC.

J is TRBJ2-1 and V is TRBV19; no clear D. V lost 3 bases, J lost 5 bases, and 11 bases lay in between. Germline values: CDR1 LNHDA, CDR2 SQIVND (reference sequence). This CDR3 has 14 amino acids. CDR3 DNA: TGTGCCAGTAGTATTAGCCGCAAGAACAATGAGCAGTTCTTC. The encoded protein is CASSISRKNNEQFF.

The chain links TRBV28 to TRBJ1-1, with TRBD1 matching over 7 bases. This CDR3 is built from 15 residues. Germline CDR1 reads MDHEN; CDR2 reads SYDVKM. The V gene end was trimmed by 5 bases and the J gene end by 5 bases; junction bases not matched to a gene: 11. The CDR3 region is CASSNSKTGRTEAFF. Here the CDR3 DNA reads TGTGCCAGCAGTAACAGTAAGACAGGGCGGACTGAAGCTTTCTTT.